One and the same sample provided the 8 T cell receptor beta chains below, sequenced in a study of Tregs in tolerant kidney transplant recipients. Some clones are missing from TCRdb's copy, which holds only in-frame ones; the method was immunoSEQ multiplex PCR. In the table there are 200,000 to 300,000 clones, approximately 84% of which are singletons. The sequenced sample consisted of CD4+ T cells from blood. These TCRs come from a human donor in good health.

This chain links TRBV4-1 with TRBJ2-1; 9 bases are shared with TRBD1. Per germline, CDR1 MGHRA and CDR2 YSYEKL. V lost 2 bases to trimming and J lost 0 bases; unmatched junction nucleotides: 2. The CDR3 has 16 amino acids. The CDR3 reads CASSQPGQGSYNEQFF. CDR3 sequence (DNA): TGCGCCAGCAGCCAACCGGGACAGGGCTCCTACAATGAGCAGTTCTTC.

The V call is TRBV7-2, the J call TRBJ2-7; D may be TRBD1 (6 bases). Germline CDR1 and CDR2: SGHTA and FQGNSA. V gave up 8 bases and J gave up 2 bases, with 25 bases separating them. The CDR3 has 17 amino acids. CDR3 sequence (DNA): TGTGCCAGCTCCGGCGTTGGGGGCGGCCTACGGACCTACGAGCAGTACTTC. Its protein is CASSGVGGGLRTYEQYF.

The CDR3: CASRRDRDSYNEQFF. CDR3 bases: TGTGCCAGCAGGCGGGACAGGGACTCCTACAATGAGCAGTTCTTC. This chain uses TRBV6-5 with TRBJ2-1; 9 bases line up with TRBD1. CDR1 is MNHEY, CDR2 SVGAGI, per germline. There are 15 residues in the CDR3. Trimming cost V 6 bases and J 0 bases; bases outside gene matches: 3.

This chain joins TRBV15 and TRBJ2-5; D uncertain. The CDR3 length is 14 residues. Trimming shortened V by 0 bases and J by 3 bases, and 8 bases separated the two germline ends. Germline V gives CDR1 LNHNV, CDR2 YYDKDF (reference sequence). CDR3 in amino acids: CATSRDVAEETQYF. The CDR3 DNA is TGTGCCACCAGCAGAGATGTCGCAGAAGAGACCCAGTACTTC.

The CDR3 loop is CASSVSGTGQGQPQHF. The CDR3 DNA reads TGTGCCAGCAGTGTCTCCGGGACAGGGCAGGGGCAGCCCCAGCATTTT. This rearrangement joins TRBV6-1 to TRBJ1-5; 9 nucleotides line up with TRBD1. CDR1 and CDR2 from the germline V gene are MNHNS and SASEGT. This CDR3 has 16 residues. V lost 4 bases to trimming and J lost 7 bases; unmatched junction nucleotides: 11.

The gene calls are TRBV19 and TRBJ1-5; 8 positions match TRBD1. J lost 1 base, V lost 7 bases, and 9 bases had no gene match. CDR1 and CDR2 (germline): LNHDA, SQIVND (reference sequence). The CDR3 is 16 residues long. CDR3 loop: CASKDREFRSNQPQHF. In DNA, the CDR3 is TGTGCCAGTAAGGACAGGGAATTTAGGAGCAATCAGCCCCAGCATTTT.

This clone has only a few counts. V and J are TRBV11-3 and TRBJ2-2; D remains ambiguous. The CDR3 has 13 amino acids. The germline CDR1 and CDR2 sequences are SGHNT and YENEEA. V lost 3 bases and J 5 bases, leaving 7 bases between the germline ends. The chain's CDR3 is CASSLYLTGELFF. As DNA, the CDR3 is TGTGCCAGCAGCTTGTACCTAACCGGGGAGCTGTTTTTT.

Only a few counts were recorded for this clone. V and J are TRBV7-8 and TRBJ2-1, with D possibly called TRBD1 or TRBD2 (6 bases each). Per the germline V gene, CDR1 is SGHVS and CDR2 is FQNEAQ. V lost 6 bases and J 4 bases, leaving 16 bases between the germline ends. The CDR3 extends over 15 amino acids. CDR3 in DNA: TGTGCCAGCAGAACGGGAGCAGGGGTTTACAATGAGCAGTTCTTC. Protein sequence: CASRTGAGVYNEQFF.